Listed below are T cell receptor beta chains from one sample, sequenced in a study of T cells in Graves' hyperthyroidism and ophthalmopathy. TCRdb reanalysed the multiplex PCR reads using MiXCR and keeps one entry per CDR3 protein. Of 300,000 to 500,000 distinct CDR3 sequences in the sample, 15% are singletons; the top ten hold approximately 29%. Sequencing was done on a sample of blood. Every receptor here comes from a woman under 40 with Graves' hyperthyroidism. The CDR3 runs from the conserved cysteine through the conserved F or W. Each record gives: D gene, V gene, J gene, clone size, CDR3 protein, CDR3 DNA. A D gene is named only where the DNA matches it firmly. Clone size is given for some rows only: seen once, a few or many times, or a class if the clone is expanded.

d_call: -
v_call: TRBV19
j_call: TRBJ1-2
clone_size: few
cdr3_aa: CASSPRDRANYGYTF
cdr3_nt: TGTGCCAGTAGTCCACGGGATAGAGCCAACTATGGCTACACCTTC

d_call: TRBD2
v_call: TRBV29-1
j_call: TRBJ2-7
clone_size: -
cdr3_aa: CSIGFGAGGYEQYF
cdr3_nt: TGCAGCATTGGCTTTGGAGCGGGAGGCTACGAGCAGTACTTC

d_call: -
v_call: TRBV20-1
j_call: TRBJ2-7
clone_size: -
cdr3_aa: CSAALVAVSGAQYF
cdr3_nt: TGCAGTGCTGCCCTCGTGGCTGTCAGTGGGGCGCAGTACTTC

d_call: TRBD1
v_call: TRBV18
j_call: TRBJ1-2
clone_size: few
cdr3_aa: CASSPGTGGHGYTF
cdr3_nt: TGTGCCAGCTCTCCCGGGACAGGGGGTCATGGCTACACCTTC

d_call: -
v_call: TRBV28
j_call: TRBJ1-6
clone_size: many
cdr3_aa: CASSSTTQPLHF
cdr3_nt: TGTGCCAGCAGTTCCACGACACAGCCCCTCCACTTT

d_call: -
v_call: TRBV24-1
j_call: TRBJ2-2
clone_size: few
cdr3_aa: CATSDFRGKITGELFF
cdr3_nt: TGTGCCACCAGTGATTTCCGAGGGAAGATCACCGGGGAGCTGTTTTTT

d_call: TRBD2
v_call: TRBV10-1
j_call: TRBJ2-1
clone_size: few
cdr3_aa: CASSSGRLPYNEQFF
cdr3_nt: TGCGCCAGCAGTAGCGGGAGGCTACCCTACAATGAGCAGTTCTTC

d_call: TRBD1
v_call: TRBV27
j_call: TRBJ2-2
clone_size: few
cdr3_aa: CASSFQDRDSIVYANTGELFF
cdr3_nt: TGTGCCAGCAGTTTCCAGGACAGGGACTCGATTGTATACGCGAACACCGGGGAGCTGTTTTTT

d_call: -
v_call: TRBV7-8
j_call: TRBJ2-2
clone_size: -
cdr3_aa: CASSRRGTGELFF
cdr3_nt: TGTGCCAGCAGCCGCAGGGGAACCGGGGAGCTGTTTTTT

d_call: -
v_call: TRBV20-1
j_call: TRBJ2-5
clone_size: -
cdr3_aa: CSARDSQGMFGGQETQYF
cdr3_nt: TGCAGTGCTAGAGACTCACAGGGGATGTTCGGGGGCCAAGAGACCCAGTACTTC

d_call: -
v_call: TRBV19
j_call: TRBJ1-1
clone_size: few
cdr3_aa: CASTLGQFGEAFF
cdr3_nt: TGTGCCAGTACCCTCGGACAGTTTGGTGAAGCTTTCTTT

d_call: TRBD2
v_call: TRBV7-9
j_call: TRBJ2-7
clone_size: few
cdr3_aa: CASRGIGLAGSEQYF
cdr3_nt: TGTGCCAGCAGGGGGATCGGGCTAGCGGGAAGCGAGCAGTACTTC

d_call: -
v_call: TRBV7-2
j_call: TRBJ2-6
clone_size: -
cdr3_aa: CASSLGLWGFGANVLTF
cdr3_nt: TGTGCCAGCAGCTTAGGGCTCTGGGGGTTTGGGGCCAACGTCCTGACTTTC

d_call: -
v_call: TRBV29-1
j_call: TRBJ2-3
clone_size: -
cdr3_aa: CSVAGDRGGSTDTQYF
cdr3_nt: TGCAGCGTTGCGGGAGATCGGGGAGGCAGCACAGATACGCAGTATTTT

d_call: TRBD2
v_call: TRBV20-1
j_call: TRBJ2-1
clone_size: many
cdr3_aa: CSAWTSRGINEQFF
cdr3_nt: TGCAGTGCATGGACTAGCAGGGGCATCAATGAGCAGTTCTTC

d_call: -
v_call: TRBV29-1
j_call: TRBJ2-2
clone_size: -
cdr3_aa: CSVGGPGDSNTGELFF
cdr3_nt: TGCAGCGTTGGTGGCCCGGGGGACTCGAACACCGGGGAGCTGTTTTTT

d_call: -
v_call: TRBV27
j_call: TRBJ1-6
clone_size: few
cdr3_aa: CASSNTGINSPLHF
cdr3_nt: TGTGCCAGCAGTAATACAGGGATCAATTCACCCCTCCACTTT

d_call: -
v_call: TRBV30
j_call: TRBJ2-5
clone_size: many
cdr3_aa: CAWSGDRQETQYF
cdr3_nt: TGTGCCTGGAGTGGGGATCGCCAAGAGACCCAGTACTTC

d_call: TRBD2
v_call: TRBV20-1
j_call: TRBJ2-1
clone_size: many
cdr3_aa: CSATPGLAGEQFF
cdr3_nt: TGCAGTGCTACCCCGGGACTAGCGGGAGAGCAGTTCTTC

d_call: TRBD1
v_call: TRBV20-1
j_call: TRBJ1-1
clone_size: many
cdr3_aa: CSAPDRAPEAFF
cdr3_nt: TGCAGTGCCCCGGACAGGGCCCCTGAAGCTTTCTTT

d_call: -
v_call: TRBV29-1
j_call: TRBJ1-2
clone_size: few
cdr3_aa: CSVAGSVGYTF
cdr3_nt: TGCAGCGTGGCAGGCAGTGTTGGCTACACCTTC

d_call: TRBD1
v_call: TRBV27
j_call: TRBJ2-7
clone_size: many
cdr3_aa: CASSLYGTGGNEQYF
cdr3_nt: TGTGCCAGCAGTTTATATGGGACAGGGGGTAACGAGCAGTACTTC

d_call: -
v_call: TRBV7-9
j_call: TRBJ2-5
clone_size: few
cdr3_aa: CASGRGAETQYF
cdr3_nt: TGTGCCAGCGGACGAGGGGCGGAGACCCAGTACTTC

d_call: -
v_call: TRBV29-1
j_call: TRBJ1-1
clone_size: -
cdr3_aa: CSGIRGPSEGEAFF
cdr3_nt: TGCAGCGGGATCCGGGGCCCCTCCGAAGGTGAAGCTTTCTTT